Below, 26 T cell receptor beta chains from the same sample are listed, as sequenced in a study of technical replicates of blood from a handful of donors. TCRdb's copy holds only in-frame clones and misses some; the assay was immunoSEQ multiplex PCR. The sample lists 70,000 or so clones, approximately 88% occurring once. Sequencing was performed on PBMCs. The receptors originated from a human donor in good health. Some clones in this sample may be carry-over from other donors' samples.

This rearrangement joins TRBV10-3 to TRBJ1-2; no clear D. The germline CDR1 and CDR2 sequences are ENHRY and SYGVKD. The CDR3 contains 14 residues. Between the trimmed V and J ends, which lost 0 bases and 2 bases, there was a span of 7 bases. The DNA for the CDR3 is TGTGCCATCAGTGAGTCGCGGCAGAACTATGGCTACACCTTC. Translated, it gives CAISESRQNYGYTF.

The V and J genes are TRBV5-1 and TRBJ1-1; a possible D gene is TRBD1 (5 bases). The V end was cut by 0 bases, the J end by 6 bases, with 21 bases between. The germline V gene encodes CDR1 SGHRS and CDR2 YFSETQ. The length of the CDR3 is 17 residues. The CDR3 spells CASSLVLTGGAQSEAFF. The CDR3 region has the DNA TGCGCCAGCAGCTTGGTCCTTACTGGTGGGGCTCAGTCTGAAGCTTTCTTT.

This chain joins TRBV5-6 and TRBJ2-4; TRBD2 aligns across 8 bases. CDR1 SGHDT and CDR2 YYEEEE come from the germline V gene. Trimming at V came to 4 bases and at J to 2 bases, leaving 8 bases not matched to a gene. This CDR3 has 16 residues. The CDR3 loop reads CASSRGLAGSKNIQYF. The CDR3, as DNA: TGTGCCAGCAGCCGCGGACTAGCCGGTTCCAAAAACATTCAGTACTTC.

The chain links TRBV15 to TRBJ2-7; 9 nucleotides align to TRBD2. Germline CDR1 reads LNHNV; CDR2 reads YYDKDF (reference sequence). The CDR3 consists of 13 residues. The V segment lost 5 bases and the J segment 6 bases; nucleotides outside the gene matches: 5. The CDR3 bases are TGTGCCACCAGCGAAATAGCGGGAGCCGAGCAGTACTTC. Encoded protein: CATSEIAGAEQYF.

The chain employs TRBV7-8 and TRBJ2-2; TRBD2 might be the D (6 bases). CDR1 is SGHVS and CDR2 is FQNEAQ in the germline V gene. The CDR3 has 17 residues. Trimming removed 1 base at V and 6 bases at J, with 18 bases between. The CDR3 region is CASSLELAPNGAGELFF. The CDR3, as DNA: TGTGCCAGCAGCTTAGAACTAGCTCCCAACGGGGCCGGGGAGCTGTTTTTT.

The chain employs TRBV15 and TRBJ2-5, with a possible D match to TRBD1 (6 bases). The CDR3 totals 13 residues. Trimming removed 6 bases at V and 3 bases at J, with 11 bases between. The germline V gene has CDR1 LNHNV and CDR2 YYDKDF (reference sequence). The DNA of the CDR3 is TGTGCCACCAGTCGACACAGGGAAGAGACCCAGTACTTC. This gives the protein CATSRHREETQYF.

The gene calls are TRBV7-9 and TRBJ2-2; 9 bases match TRBD1. CDR3 length: 14 residues. Germline assignment: CDR1 SEHNR and CDR2 FQNEAQ (reference sequence). With V trimmed by 5 bases and J by 3 bases, 1 base remained unmatched. The CDR3 nucleotides read TGTGCCAGCAGCAGACAGGGGGACACCGGGGAGCTGTTTTTT. Translating gives CASSRQGDTGELFF.

The genes are TRBV7-6 and TRBJ2-1; 9 nucleotides agree with TRBD2. This CDR3 comprises 15 residues. Germline assignment: CDR1 SGHVS and CDR2 FNYEAQ. J was trimmed by 9 bases and V by 3 bases; bases with no gene match: 9. Here the CDR3 DNA reads TGTGCCAGCAGCTTCCAAGCGGGAGGAGCTATTGAGCAGTTCTTC. It encodes CASSFQAGGAIEQFF.

J is TRBJ2-7 and V is TRBV7-3; TRBD2 matches 7 bases. CDR3 length: 13 amino acids. Per the germline V gene, CDR1 is SGHTA and CDR2 is FQGTGA. Losses at the gene ends were 5 bases for V and 7 bases for J; bases not matched to a gene: 8. The DNA for the CDR3 is TGTGCCAGCAGCCCCCGGACTAGTGGTGAGCAGTACTTC. Protein sequence: CASSPRTSGEQYF.

This sequence joins TRBV5-4 and TRBJ1-2; D is possibly TRBD1 (6 bases). Germline CDR1 SGHNT, CDR2 YYREEE (reference sequence). V gave up 4 bases and J gave up 1 base, with 11 bases separating them. The CDR3 runs to 14 residues. CDR3 nucleotide sequence: TGTGCCAGCAGCCGGGAGGACAGTAACTATGGCTACACCTTC. Amino acids: CASSREDSNYGYTF.

The chain couples TRBV5-4 to TRBJ2-4; 8 bases map to TRBD2. There are 17 residues in the CDR3. The ends lost 0 bases at V and 0 bases at J; junction bases unmatched: 5. Germline CDR1 is SGHNT and CDR2 is YYREEE (reference sequence). CDR3 region: CASSLEAGGIAKNIQYF. The DNA of the CDR3 is TGTGCCAGCAGCTTGGAGGCGGGGGGTATAGCCAAAAACATTCAGTACTTC.

The chain has TRBV4-1 and TRBJ2-1; D perhaps matches TRBD1 (6 bases). Trimming left V 5 bases short and J 6 bases short, with 14 bases between. CDR3 length equals 14 residues. Germline-derived CDR1 and CDR2 are MGHRA and YSYEKL. The CDR3 DNA sequence: TGCGCCAGCAGCTCCGGGACATTGGGCAATGAGCAGTTCTTC. It specifies CASSSGTLGNEQFF.

V and J are TRBV6-1 and TRBJ2-7; D not certain. The CDR3 consists of 14 residues. Germline V gene data show CDR1 as MNHNS and CDR2 as SASEGT. V was cut by 6 bases and J by 6 bases, with 18 bases left in between. CDR3 in DNA: TGTGCCAGCAGCTTGTTCGGGTTTTCGGGCGAGCAGTACTTC. This translates into CASSLFGFSGEQYF.

CDR3 DNA: TGTGCCAGCAGCTTGCTAGCGGGACTCGAGCAGTACTTC. It is translated as CASSLLAGLEQYF. The chain uses TRBV11-3 and TRBJ2-7, with 9 bases lining up with TRBD2. The germline gives CDR1 SGHNT, CDR2 YENEEA. This CDR3 has 13 amino acids. The V and J ends lost 3 bases and 6 bases, in that order; junction bases with no gene match: 3.

V is TRBV18 and J is TRBJ1-2, with a possible D match to TRBD1 (5 bases). Germline V gives CDR1 KGHSH, CDR2 LQKENI. The CDR3 covers 12 residues. V was pared by 3 bases and J by 7 bases, with 9 bases between. The CDR3 here is CASSPIQGGYTF. Written as DNA, the CDR3 is TGTGCCAGCTCACCGATTCAGGGTGGCTACACCTTC.

The V gene is TRBV19, the J gene TRBJ2-7, with 10 nucleotides matching TRBD1. Germline lookup yields CDR1 LNHDA and CDR2 SQIVND (reference sequence). V shed 6 bases, J shed 0 bases, and the junction held 5 bases outside the gene matches. CDR3 length: 15 residues. The CDR3 DNA reads as TGTGCCAGTAGGGACAGGGGGTCATTCTCCTACGAGCAGTACTTC. This sequence encodes CASRDRGSFSYEQYF.

The V and J genes are TRBV7-2 and TRBJ2-3; 8 nucleotides agree with TRBD2. The CDR3 runs to 16 residues. V shed 3 bases, J shed 0 bases, and the junction held 5 bases outside the gene matches. From germline, CDR1 is SGHTA and CDR2 FQGNSA. Here the CDR3 reads CASSFGSGTSTDTQYF. CDR3 DNA sequence: TGTGCCAGCAGCTTCGGTAGCGGGACTAGCACAGATACGCAGTATTTT.

This sequence joins TRBV7-9 and TRBJ1-1, with 7 bases matching TRBD1. There are 12 residues in the CDR3. Trimming took 6 bases from V and 5 from J; bases not matched to a gene: 3. CDR1 SEHNR and CDR2 FQNEAQ come from the germline V gene (reference sequence). CDR3 nucleotides: TGTGCCAGCAGATCGACAGGGACTGAAGCTTTCTTT. Protein sequence: CASRSTGTEAFF.

The rearrangement joins TRBV5-3 to TRBJ2-7; D possibly corresponds to TRBD1 (5 bases). TRBV5-3 is known as an ORF, though its function is uncertain. V lost 5 bases and J lost 1, with 16 bases in between. This CDR3 is 15 amino acids long. The CDR3 sequence: CARRRSQGESYEQYF. CDR3 DNA sequence: TGTGCCAGAAGAAGGTCCCAGGGTGAATCCTACGAGCAGTACTTC.

This chain links TRBV11-2 with TRBJ1-2; no definite D call. The CDR3 is made up of 13 amino acids. Germline values: CDR1 SGHAT, CDR2 FQNNGV. V lost 8 bases to trimming and J lost 4 bases, with 14 bases between them. CDR3 amino acids: CASADGEVYGYTF. In nucleotides, the CDR3 is TGTGCCAGCGCTGACGGGGAGGTCTATGGCTACACCTTC.

This clone is a singleton in its sample. The rearrangement joins TRBV6-6 to TRBJ2-1, with D possibly TRBD1 on 5 matching bases. CDR3 length equals 14 residues. Germline V gives CDR1 MNHNY, CDR2 SVGAGI (reference sequence). Trimming took off 6 bases at V and 3 bases at J, with 12 bases between the two ends. The CDR3 nucleotides are TGTGCCAGCAGCCGACAGCTAAACTACAATGAGCAGTTCTTC. This translates into CASSRQLNYNEQFF.

V usage is TRBV18 and J usage is TRBJ2-7; D gene unclear. The CDR3 is made up of 14 amino acids. The ends were cut back, 2 bases at V and 1 base at J, with 9 bases in the middle. From germline, CDR1 is KGHSH and CDR2 LQKENI. Here the CDR3 reads CASSPAQVSYEQYF. Written as DNA, the CDR3 is TGTGCCAGCTCACCAGCCCAGGTTTCCTACGAGCAGTACTTC.

There are a few counts of this clone. The chain couples TRBV2 to TRBJ1-1; D not resolved. The V end lost 5 bases, the J end lost 4 bases, and 5 bases lay between the germline ends. The CDR3 is 11 amino acids. Germline CDR1 reads SNHLY; CDR2 reads FYNNEI. CDR3 region: CASSRLTEAFF. The CDR3, as DNA: TGTGCCAGCAGTCGACTCACTGAAGCTTTCTTT.

The chain employs TRBV7-2 and TRBJ2-3; 7 bases are shared with TRBD2. CDR1 is SGHTA, CDR2 FQGNSA, per germline. The CDR3 has 16 residues. The junction had 11 bases not matched to a gene; V was cut back by 3 bases and J by 5 bases. Here the CDR3 reads CASSLAGERVGDTQYF. CDR3 nucleotides: TGTGCCAGCAGCTTGGCGGGGGAACGGGTGGGAGATACGCAGTATTTT.

The chain couples TRBV5-4 to TRBJ2-5, with 8 bases fitting TRBD2. The CDR3 covers 16 residues. From germline, CDR1 is SGHNT and CDR2 YYREEE (reference sequence). V gave up 4 bases and J gave up 4 bases; unmatched junction bases: 12. This CDR3 is CASSLLRAGARETQYF. Written as DNA, the CDR3 is TGTGCCAGCAGCCTTCTGAGAGCGGGGGCACGAGAGACCCAGTACTTC.

This chain uses TRBV6-6 with TRBJ2-7; D is possibly TRBD2 (6 bases). Germline V lookup: CDR1 MNHNY, CDR2 SVGAGI (reference sequence). The CDR3 contains 13 residues. Deletions cut 4 bases from V and 3 bases from J, with 10 bases between. The CDR3 loop is CASSLGRFYEQYF. The CDR3 coding sequence is TGTGCCAGCAGTTTAGGGAGGTTCTACGAGCAGTACTTC.